This record concerns one T cell receptor beta chain sequence. Its specificity is not known. The source of the sample is a study of STAT3 mutations in large granular lymphocyte leukemia. The germline gives CDR1 MNHEY, CDR2 SVGAGI. Trimming pared 0 bases from V and 6 bases from J, leaving 9 bases between. The CDR3 is made up of 15 amino acids. General study findings and limits: In T-cell large granular lymphocyte leukemia, about half of patients showed multiple immunodominant subclonotypes. Differing intervals and regimens complicate linking therapy response to clone burden. After therapy, about 35% of the 18 patients switched clonotypes, all new clones STAT3 wild type.

Approximately 40,000 productive templates were obtained per sample on average. Measured with immunoSEQ multiplex PCR; TCRdb has only the in-frame clones, and not every one. Of under 15,000 clones in the sample, 90% are singletons; the top ten hold 33%. The source of this sequence is a man between 35 and 55 years old with T-cell large granular lymphocyte leukemia. Some clones in this sample may be carry-over from other donors' samples. The chain is built from TRBV6-5 and TRBJ1-6; TRBD1 might be the D (5 bases). What was sequenced was peripheral blood mononuclear cells. CDR3 DNA sequence: TGTGCCAGCAGTTACTCGGATCAGGGTAATTCACCCCTCCACTTT. Translation: CASSYSDQGNSPLHF.